This T cell receptor (beta chain) derives from a study of early T cells in non-severe SARS-CoV-2 infection. Overall study context: The study sequenced bulk RNA from unsorted whole blood, with chains unpaired. The study's findings and limits: Comparison of clonotypes with VDJdb favored anti-spike CD8 responses while missing private and CD4 specificities.

Each cDNA molecule carried a unique molecular identifier. TCRdb passed the 5' RACE reads through MiXCR, listing each CDR3 protein once. The sample yields about 30,000 distinct CDR3 sequences, under 4% seen once. J lost 2 bases, V lost 5 bases, and 7 bases had no gene match. The germline CDR1 and CDR2 sequences are SEHNR and FQNEAQ (reference sequence). The CDR3 totals 15 residues. Comment on this clonotype: The target antigen is unknown.

This receptor was taken from an adult who was a healthcare worker with PCR-confirmed SARS-CoV-2 infection or an uninfected control (not recorded which). Sequencing input: whole blood. The rearrangement uses TRBV7-9 and TRBJ2-3; TRBD2 matches at 7 bases. CDR3 coding DNA: TGTGCCAGCAGCCCCTCTAGCGGATCCACAGATACGCAGTATTTT. Its protein is CASSPSSGSTDTQYF.